Below are 11 T cell receptor beta chains sequenced from a single sample in a study of beta chain features in type 1 diabetes. The isolated RNA, all of it, was reverse transcribed, so expressed TCRB transcripts were what got sequenced. The repertoire was sequenced with immunoSEQ multiplex PCR; TCRdb's copy has only in-frame clones and lacks some. The repertoire holds approximately 200,000 clones, over 8.5% seen once, with under 0.035% in the top ten. The sequencing sample was made of naive CD4+ T cells from blood. These receptors all stem from a woman aged 18-29 years in good health.

V gene TRBV15 combines with J gene TRBJ2-7; D gene uncertain. The germline V gene has CDR1 LNHNV and CDR2 YYDKDF (reference sequence). Trimming took 9 bases from V and 7 from J, leaving 16 bases between them. The CDR3 contains 12 residues. CDR3: CATGSGPWEQYF. The CDR3 bases are TGTGCCACGGGTTCTGGGCCCTGGGAGCAGTACTTC.

This clone was recorded many times. CDR3 DNA: TGTGCCAGCAGCTTAGACAGGCCCTATGGCTACACCTTC. It yields the protein CASSLDRPYGYTF. This chain links TRBV7-9 with TRBJ1-2, with D possibly TRBD1 on 5 matching bases. The CDR3 totals 13 residues. Trimming took 1 base from V and 4 from J, leaving 7 bases between them. Germline lookup yields CDR1 SEHNR and CDR2 FQNEAQ (reference sequence).

This clone was counted ten times or more. This chain joins TRBV28 and TRBJ2-1; no clear D gene. The V end was cut by 5 bases, the J end by 4 bases, with 3 bases between. Per germline, CDR1 MDHEN and CDR2 SYDVKM. The CDR3 length is 11 residues. For the CDR3, the DNA is TGTGCCAGCAGTCCATACAATGAGCAGTTCTTC. Its protein product is CASSPYNEQFF.

This clone was seen more than once but under ten times. This chain connects TRBV5-1 to TRBJ2-1, with 9 bases aligning to TRBD2. V was pared by 4 bases and J by 5 bases, with 4 bases of the junction left unmatched. The CDR3 contains 14 residues. The germline CDR1 and CDR2 sequences are SGHRS and YFSETQ. The CDR3 here is CASSRLAVNNEQFF. CDR3 DNA: TGCGCCAGCAGCCGACTAGCGGTTAACAATGAGCAGTTCTTC.

This chain uses TRBV5-1 with TRBJ2-5; possible D gene TRBD1, 5 bases. Germline assignment: CDR1 SGHRS and CDR2 YFSETQ. V lost 0 bases to trimming and J lost 2 bases, with 8 bases between them. This CDR3 is built from 14 residues. The CDR3 loop is CASSLAQGQETQYF. Here the CDR3 DNA reads TGCGCCAGCAGCTTGGCGCAGGGTCAAGAGACCCAGTACTTC.

This clone turned up a few times. The chain couples TRBV9 to TRBJ2-3; 8 positions match TRBD2. V trimming: 5 bases; J trimming: 1 base; junction bases outside the gene matches: 6. This CDR3 spans 15 amino acids. The germline CDR1 and CDR2 sequences are SGDLS and YYNGEE. CDR3 loop: CASSDSGVRTDTQYF. The CDR3 DNA reads TGTGCCAGCAGTGATAGCGGGGTCCGCACAGATACGCAGTATTTT.

The chain links TRBV7-2 to TRBJ2-1, with a tentative D call TRBD1 (5 bases). Looked up from germline, CDR1 is SGHTA and CDR2 is FQGNSA. CDR3 length: 14 residues. V was shortened by 10 bases and J by 5 bases, with 18 bases between the two germline ends. CDR3 nucleotide sequence: TGTGCCACCCAGCTTATGGTAGGGGACAATGAGCAGTTCTTC. It encodes CATQLMVGDNEQFF.

The J gene is TRBJ1-1, the V gene TRBV10-3; TRBD1 is a possible D gene (5 bases). CDR1 is ENHRY and CDR2 is SYGVKD in the germline V gene. The ends were cut back, 4 bases at V and 3 bases at J, with 9 bases in the middle. The CDR3 is 13 amino acids. CDR3 region: CAISGRADTEAFF. The CDR3 nucleotides are TGTGCCATCAGTGGCAGGGCGGACACTGAAGCTTTCTTT.

This clone was recorded a few times. The rearrangement links TRBV2 to TRBJ2-2; D might be TRBD1 (6 bases). CDR1 SNHLY and CDR2 FYNNEI come from the germline V gene. Trimming removed 6 bases at V and 6 bases at J, with 11 bases between. The CDR3 runs to 13 residues. In DNA form, the CDR3 reads TGTGCCAGCAGACAGGGTCAGGCCGGGGAGCTGTTTTTT. It yields the protein CASRQGQAGELFF.

As regards this clone: Other DNA sequences in this sample translate to the same CDR3. V gene TRBV5-1 combines with J gene TRBJ1-6, with 7 nucleotides matching TRBD1. The V gene's germline CDR1 is SGHRS and CDR2 YFSETQ. Germline trimming cut 0 bases from V and 7 bases from J; bases unmatched to any gene: 4. The CDR3 is made up of 15 amino acids. The CDR3 spells CASSLGQGSNSPLHF. CDR3 sequence (DNA): TGCGCCAGCAGCTTGGGACAGGGTTCAAATTCACCCCTCCACTTT.

This clone was detected a few times. The V call is TRBV7-9, the J call TRBJ2-2, with 7 bases that match TRBD1. Germline V gives CDR1 SEHNR, CDR2 FQNEAQ (reference sequence). The J segment lost 1 base and the V segment lost 4 bases, leaving 3 bases of the junction unmatched. The CDR3 is made up of 15 amino acids. As DNA, the CDR3 is TGTGCCAGCAGCTCCCACAGGGGGAACACCGGGGAGCTGTTTTTT. This sequence encodes CASSSHRGNTGELFF.